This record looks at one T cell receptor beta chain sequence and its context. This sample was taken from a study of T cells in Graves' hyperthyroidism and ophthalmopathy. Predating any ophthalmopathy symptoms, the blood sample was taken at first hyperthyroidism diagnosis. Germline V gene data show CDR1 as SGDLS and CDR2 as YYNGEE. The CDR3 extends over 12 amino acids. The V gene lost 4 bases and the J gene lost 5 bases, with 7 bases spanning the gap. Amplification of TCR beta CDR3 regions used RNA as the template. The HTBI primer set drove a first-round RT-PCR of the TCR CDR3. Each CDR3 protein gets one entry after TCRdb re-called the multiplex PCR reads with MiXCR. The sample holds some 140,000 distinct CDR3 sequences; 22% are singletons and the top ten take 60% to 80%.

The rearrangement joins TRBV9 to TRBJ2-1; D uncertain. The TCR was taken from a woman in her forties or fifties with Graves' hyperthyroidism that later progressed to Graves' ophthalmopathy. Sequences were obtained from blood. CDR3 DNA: TGTGCCAGCAGCAGGGTTGACAATGAGCAGTTCTTC. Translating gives CASSRVDNEQFF.